This T cell receptor beta chain was sequenced in a study of OX40 agonist ivuxolimab in advanced cancers. Study-wide context: Ivuxolimab was an agonistic, fully human IgG2 monoclonal antibody directed against OX40 (CD134), a costimulatory receptor. Intravenous ivuxolimab was administered to patients every 2 weeks at six dose levels: 0.01, 0.1, 0.3, 1.5, 3 and 10 mg/kg. Of the approximately 54 patients in dose escalation, about 20 had hepatocellular carcinoma, some 15 had melanoma, 9 had renal cell carcinoma and 9 had head and neck cancer. A male proportion of roughly 80% and a mean age of approximately 55 years, ranging from 23 to 79, were recorded for the dose-escalation cohort. Prior anti-PD-1, anti-PD-L1 or anti-CTLA-4 therapy was permitted, and checkpoint inhibitors had been received by approximately 39% of dose-escalation patients. Three dose-escalation patients achieved partial responses, one with hepatocellular carcinoma and two with cutaneous melanoma. Peripheral TCRbeta sequencing was intended to test whether TCR sequence diversity was altered and clonal T-cell expansion was caused by ivuxolimab. The paper describes the monotherapy dose-escalation part (N ≈ 50 patients) of the phase I trial of ivuxolimab.

Overall study outcomes, separate from this receptor: On average, CD8+ T cells showed more expanded clones than CD4+ T cells after ivuxolimab. Low levels of normalized T-cell clonal expansion were also seen in some nonresponding patients. Partial responders in the 0.1-3.0 mg/kg groups had among the lowest normalized peripheral clonal expansion, especially among CD8+ T cells. At doses from 0.1 to 3.0 mg/kg, clonal expansion was seen in both CD4+ and CD8+ blood T cells between baseline and week 6. Which antigens the clonally expanded peripheral T cells were specific for was not determined.

Patients with a history of autoimmune disease or receiving systemic immunosuppression were excluded from the trial. Peripheral blood for TCR sequencing was collected from all dose cohorts at baseline, on cycle 4 day 1, and on cycle 7 day 1. The samples were drawn from a first-in-human, open-label, multicenter phase I dose-escalation trial of ivuxolimab. Adults with locally advanced or metastatic melanoma, renal cell carcinoma, hepatocellular carcinoma or head and neck squamous cell carcinoma were enrolled in the trial. CD4+ and CD8+ T cells were sorted separately from peripheral blood before TCR sequencing. To note about this clone: This clone's antigen is unknown. One base away there is no much larger clone; base qualities are not given.

From the germline V gene, CDR1 is KGHSH and CDR2 is LQKENI. The V end loses 4 bases and the J end loses 4 bases, and a stretch of 16 bases separates them. The CDR3 starts with the cysteine, ends with the phenylalanine, and has 15 residues. The sequence is cut down to CDR3 DNA, 45 bases in frame from base 1. Genomic DNA was isolated from the sorted cells so that the TCRbeta CDR3 region could be sequenced. The immunoSEQ Assay was used for sequencing of TCRbeta CDR3 regions. TCRdb took over this immuneACCESS table, retaining in-frame rearrangements with V and J assigned. Such tables are incomplete; in checked studies, under half of the missing clones stem from an unresolved V gene, and the remainder is unexplained. The sample includes 50,000 to 75,000 clones, with 86% observed a single time. Clones ranked in the top ten supply approximately 1.1% of the sample.

Sequenced material: CD4+ or CD8+ T cells sorted from blood, taken in a trial of the OX40 agonist ivuxolimab. In this chain, TRBV18 is recombined with TRBJ1-1, with the D gene too uncertain to name. The receptor's source is an adult with an advanced solid tumor such as melanoma, head and neck, liver or kidney cancer. DNA sequence: TGTGCCAGCTCACTTGACATGAGATTAGGCACTGAAGCTTTCTTT. This is translated as CASSLDMRLGTEAFF.